The subject of this entry is one T cell receptor beta chain. CDR3 length: 17 amino acids. Trimming removed 10 bases from V and 0 bases from J; junction bases left unmatched: 12. Germline CDR1 reads SNHLY; CDR2 reads FYNNEI. The data were taken from a study of T cell changes during pregnancy in multiple sclerosis. Here immunoSEQ multiplex PCR was the method, and the copy in TCRdb shows in-frame clones only, minus some. This table has about 40,000 clones, around nine tenths appearing once. Material: CD8+ T cells from peripheral blood mononuclear cells, obtained before pregnancy. This receptor was taken from a female donor with multiple sclerosis, enrolled in a pregnancy study. The chain employs TRBV2 and TRBJ2-6; 7 bases fit TRBD2. The CDR3 DNA reads TGTGCCACCCTAGGGAGGGATCAAACCTCTGGGGCCAACGTCCTGACTTTC. Its translation is CATLGRDQTSGANVLTF.